The 8 T cell receptor beta chains reported below all come from one sample, sequenced in a study of CD8+CD57+ T cells in acquired aplastic anemia. Profiling that covered TCR beta VDJ and CDR3 relied on genomic DNA as its template. A single record per CDR3 protein comes from TCRdb applying MiXCR to the reads. This sample has 400,000 to 600,000 distinct CDR3 sequences, with about a third found just once. Previously, flow cytometry had revealed CD8+CD57+ cell expansion in the patients chosen for sequencing. The sequenced material came from sorted CD4+, CD8+, or CD8+CD57+ T cells (not recorded which) from PBMCs. The source is a human donor with aplastic anemia.

The chain couples TRBV6-1 to TRBJ1-3; TRBD1 matches at 7 bases. The germline V gene has CDR1 MNHNS and CDR2 SASEGT. V was pared by 4 bases and J by 5 bases, with 2 bases of the junction left unmatched. This CDR3 spans 13 amino acids. CDR3 DNA: TGTGCCAGCAGTGCACAGGGGAGAAACACCATATATTTT. It encodes CASSAQGRNTIYF.

In this sample, this clonotype turned up many times. The gene calls are TRBV14 and TRBJ1-2; 8 bases agree with TRBD1. The J segment lost 4 bases and the V segment lost 0 bases, leaving 16 bases of the junction unmatched. The germline CDR1 and CDR2 sequences are SGHDN and FVKESK. This CDR3 has 19 amino acids. CDR3 sequence reads: CASSQDRRDRIGRRYGYTF. Here the CDR3 DNA reads TGTGCCAGCAGCCAAGATCGGCGGGACAGGATAGGGCGGCGCTATGGCTACACCTTC.

This clonotype has a count of ten or more. The J gene is TRBJ2-2, the V gene TRBV7-9, with D possibly called TRBD1 or TRBD2 (6 bases each). This CDR3 has 12 amino acids. CDR1 SEHNR and CDR2 FQNEAQ come from the germline V gene (reference sequence). The CDR3 sequence is CAGGRNTGELFF. The DNA of the CDR3 is TGTGCTGGGGGGCGGAACACCGGGGAGCTGTTTTTT.

This clonotype was found many times. J is TRBJ2-2 and V is TRBV2; D is possibly TRBD1 (6 bases). V gave up 4 bases and J gave up 1 base, with 10 bases separating them. From germline, CDR1 is SNHLY and CDR2 FYNNEI. This CDR3 is built from 15 residues. CDR3 sequence reads: CASSVWTENTGELFF. CDR3 nucleotides: TGTGCCAGCAGTGTTTGGACAGAGAACACCGGGGAGCTGTTTTTT. Complete variable domain (other parts from reference TRBV2 and TRBJ2-2): EPEVTQTPSHQVTQMGQEVILRCVPISNHLYFYWYRQILGQKVEFLVSFYNNEISEKSEIFDDQFSVERPDGSNFTLKIRSTKLEDSAMYFCASSVWTENTGELFFGEGSRLTVL.

The V call is TRBV5-1, the J call TRBJ1-6; D may be TRBD1 (6 bases). The CDR3 runs 14 residues. Trimming removed 0 bases at V and 8 bases at J, with 9 bases between. Germline V gene sequence: CDR1 SGHRS, CDR2 YFSETQ. This CDR3 reads CASSLEGGYSPLHF. CDR3 in DNA: TGCGCCAGCAGCTTGGAGGGGGGGTATTCACCCCTCCACTTT.

This clonotype was recorded at least ten times. The chain combines TRBV20-1 with TRBJ1-2; D ambiguous. V lost 5 bases and J 6 bases, leaving 16 bases between the germline ends. CDR1 and CDR2 from the germline V gene are DFQATT and SNEGSKA (reference sequence). The CDR3 consists of 13 residues. For the CDR3, the DNA is TGCAGTGCTGGCCGAGTGGGAGCAGATGGCTACACCTTC. It is translated as CSAGRVGADGYTF.

This clonotype was picked up a small number of times. This chain joins TRBV29-1 and TRBJ1-2; D is unresolved. V shed 5 bases and J shed 6 bases, with 19 bases lying between them. CDR3 length: 14 amino acids. CDR1 and CDR2 (germline): SQVTM, ANQGSEA. This CDR3 reads CSVPSGGYGDGYTF. The CDR3 DNA follows: TGCAGCGTTCCATCCGGTGGCTACGGGGATGGCTACACCTTC.

This clonotype has ten or more counts. The CDR3 DNA is TGTGCCAGTAGTATTCGAGGTGGAGACGGCTACACCTTC. The encoded protein is CASSIRGGDGYTF. The gene calls are TRBV19 and TRBJ1-2, with D unclear. The CDR3 runs 13 residues. Germline V gene data show CDR1 as LNHDA and CDR2 as SQIVND (reference sequence). Trimming took off 3 bases at V and 8 bases at J, with 13 bases between the two ends.